This T cell receptor (beta chain) was obtained from a study of T cell responses to AZD1222 COVID-19 vaccine. Notes on the study in general: Two AZD1222 administrations were followed by greater Spike-specific TCR breadth and depth. At study baseline, merely a handful of AZD1222 recipients were seropositive.

About this clone: The antigen is unknown.

Sequenced by immunoSEQ multiplex PCR; TCRdb stores in-frame clones only, minus some. The data show nearly 80,000 clones, 65% to 85% seen once. Looked up from germline, CDR1 is MNHEY and CDR2 is SVGAGI. V lost 4 bases and J 4 bases, leaving 16 bases between the germline ends. The CDR3 spans 15 residues. This chain links TRBV6-5 with TRBJ1-2; possible D gene TRBD1, 6 bases. This receptor was taken from an adult in good health. The source material was peripheral blood, sampled on day 0 of AZD1222 vaccination. CDR3: CASSSTITGSYGYTF. The DNA of the CDR3 is TGTGCCAGCAGTTCCACAATAACAGGGAGCTATGGCTACACCTTC.